A single sample is the source of the 25 T cell receptor beta chains below, sequenced in a study of T-cell reconstitution after alpha-beta-depleted transplantation in children. Unique molecular identifiers were incorporated when the TCRbeta library was constructed. Via MiXCR, TCRdb re-called the PCR reads, giving one row per CDR3 protein. The data show 300,000 to 400,000 distinct CDR3 sequences, about an eighth seen once. The specimen was PBMCs, collected from the stem cell graft. The receptor set was obtained from a human donor who donated a stem cell graft to a child with Fanconi anemia.

This clonotype was seen a handful of times. The genes are TRBV7-8 and TRBJ1-5; no clear D. With 5 bases removed from V and 10 bases from J, the gap between germline ends came to 15 bases. Germline values: CDR1 SGHVS, CDR2 FQNEAQ. The CDR3 runs to 13 residues. The CDR3 DNA is TGTGCCAGCAGCGCCGACCGAATCAAACCCCAGCATTTT. It encodes CASSADRIKPQHF.

This clonotype was found a few times. The chain is built from TRBV30 and TRBJ2-1; no definite D call. Per the germline V gene, CDR1 is GTSNPN and CDR2 is SVGIG (reference sequence). Trimming took off 1 base at V and 8 bases at J, with 6 bases between the two ends. There are 11 residues in the CDR3. CDR3 sequence reads: CAWSALDEQFF. As DNA, the CDR3 is TGTGCCTGGAGTGCCCTAGATGAGCAGTTCTTC.

This clonotype has ten or more counts. This rearrangement joins TRBV9 to TRBJ2-2; maybe TRBD2 (6 bases). The CDR3 is 15 residues long. Trimming took off 3 bases at V and 5 bases at J, with 14 bases between the two ends. Per the germline V gene, CDR1 is SGDLS and CDR2 is YYNGEE. CDR3 bases: TGTGCCAGCAGCGCAGGGACTCCCGGAACCGGGGAGCTGTTTTTT. This codes for CASSAGTPGTGELFF. Combining the CDR3 with reference TRBV9 and TRBJ2-2 gives the whole variable domain DSGVTQTPKHLITATGQRVTLRCSPRSGDLSVYWYQQSLDQGLQFLIQYYNGEERAKGNILERFSAQQFPDLHSELNLSSLELGDSALYFCASSAGTPGTGELFFGEGSRLTVL.

This rearrangement joins TRBV18 to TRBJ1-3; possibly TRBD1 for D (5 bases). Germline assignment: CDR1 KGHSH and CDR2 LQKENI. The ends were cut back, 3 bases at V and 1 base at J, with 13 bases in the middle. This CDR3 contains 16 residues. The CDR3 region has the DNA TGTGCCAGCTCACCGGGCCAGGGATTATCTGGAAACACCATATATTTT. Translated, it gives CASSPGQGLSGNTIYF.

The V gene is TRBV12-5, the J gene TRBJ2-3; 8 nucleotides align to TRBD1. V lost 3 bases, J lost 4 bases, and 3 bases stayed unmatched. This CDR3 is 14 amino acids long. The germline CDR1 and CDR2 sequences are LGHNT and FRNRAP. This CDR3 is CASGFRGPPDTQYF. In DNA, the CDR3 is TGTGCTAGTGGTTTCAGGGGGCCTCCAGATACGCAGTATTTT.

The chain recombines TRBV19 with TRBJ2-2; D remains ambiguous. Per the germline V gene, CDR1 is LNHDA and CDR2 is SQIVND (reference sequence). The CDR3 length is 14 residues. Trimming took off 3 bases at V and 6 bases at J, with 11 bases between the two ends. The CDR3 bases are TGTGCCAGTAGTATCTCCAAGCAATCCGGGGAGCTGTTTTTT. This gives the protein CASSISKQSGELFF.

The chain carries TRBV28 and TRBJ1-5, with 9 bases fitting TRBD1. This CDR3 is 14 amino acids long. The V gene end was trimmed by 6 bases and the J gene end by 3 bases; junction bases not matched to a gene: 3. Germline V CDR1 and CDR2: MDHEN, SYDVKM. The CDR3 here is CASSRDRANQPQHF. Written as DNA, the CDR3 is TGTGCCAGCAGCCGGGACAGGGCCAATCAGCCCCAGCATTTT.

This clonotype has just a few counts. The rearrangement joins TRBV10-3 to TRBJ2-3, with D tentatively TRBD1 or TRBD2 (5 bases each). The CDR3 is 14 residues long. V gave up 8 bases and J gave up 2 bases, with 14 bases separating them. Germline loops: CDR1 ENHRY, CDR2 SYGVKD. The CDR3 spells CAIGETANTDTQYF. CDR3 DNA sequence: TGTGCCATCGGGGAGACAGCCAACACAGATACGCAGTATTTT.

The chain uses TRBV12-3 or TRBV12-4 and TRBJ1-1, with a tentative D call TRBD1 (6 bases). This CDR3 is built from 13 residues. V lost 6 bases to trimming and J lost 10 bases, with 18 bases between them. CDR3 sequence: CASSPTGFSSAFF. The CDR3 coding sequence is TGTGCCAGCAGCCCTACAGGGTTTTCTTCAGCTTTCTTT.

In this sample, this clonotype turned up once. The J gene is TRBJ2-7, the V gene TRBV5-1, with D tentatively TRBD1 (6 bases). Trimming pared 0 bases from V and 5 bases from J, leaving 12 bases between. CDR3 length: 14 amino acids. Germline-derived CDR1 and CDR2 are SGHRS and YFSETQ. As DNA, the CDR3 is TGCGCCAGCAGCTTGGGGCAGGGGTCCCACGAGCAGTACTTC. It translates to CASSLGQGSHEQYF.

This clonotype was seen more than once but under ten times. This sequence joins TRBV6-6 and TRBJ1-1; D is ambiguous. CDR1 and CDR2 (germline): MNHNY, SVGAGI (reference sequence). The CDR3 extends over 13 amino acids. V dropped 2 bases and J dropped 0 bases, with 4 bases sitting between them. DNA of the CDR3: TGTGCCAGCAGTTACAACCTGAACACTGAAGCTTTCTTT. It encodes CASSYNLNTEAFF.

This chain connects TRBV5-1 to TRBJ2-5, with 7 bases aligning to TRBD1. Germline V gives CDR1 SGHRS, CDR2 YFSETQ. The CDR3 covers 14 residues. V shed 4 bases, J shed 3 bases, and the junction held 6 bases outside the gene matches. CDR3 in DNA: TGCGCCAGCAGCACAGGGACAGTAAAAGAGACCCAGTACTTC. Encoded protein: CASSTGTVKETQYF.

This clonotype came up a few times. This chain joins TRBV10-3 and TRBJ2-7, with D possibly called TRBD1 or TRBD2 (7 bases each). This CDR3 contains 14 residues. Germline V gene lookup returns CDR1 ENHRY and CDR2 SYGVKD. V lost 6 bases to trimming and J lost 0 bases, with 12 bases between them. CDR3 region: CAIRGGGISYEQYF. In nucleotides, the CDR3 is TGTGCCATCAGGGGAGGGGGCATCTCCTACGAGCAGTACTTC.

This clonotype has just a few counts. The chain joins TRBV6-1 to TRBJ2-7; the match to TRBD1 covers 7 bases. CDR1 and CDR2 (germline): MNHNS, SASEGT. V shed 6 bases and J 0 bases; nucleotides not matched to a gene: 5. The CDR3 extends over 14 amino acids. The CDR3 loop reads CASSQTGSSYEQYF. CDR3 sequence (DNA): TGTGCCAGCAGCCAGACAGGGAGCTCCTACGAGCAGTACTTC.

The table lists this clonotype with a few counts. The chain employs TRBV5-1 and TRBJ2-5, with a tentative D call TRBD2 (7 bases). Deletions cut 4 bases from V and 4 bases from J, with 20 bases between. The CDR3 is 16 residues long. Germline CDR1 is SGHRS and CDR2 is YFSETQ. The CDR3 sequence: CASSPPLGGPGETQYF. In DNA, the CDR3 is TGCGCCAGCAGCCCCCCCTTGGGGGGGCCCGGAGAGACCCAGTACTTC. Full variable domain (outside the CDR3, taken from reference TRBV5-1 and TRBJ2-5): KAGVTQTPRYLIKTRGQQVTLSCSPISGHRSVSWYQQTPGQGLQFLFEYFSETQRNKGNFPGRFSGRQFSNSRSEMNVSTLELGDSALYLCASSPPLGGPGETQYFGPGTRLLVL.

A remark on this clonotype: An end of the junction does not agree with germline; a read error may underlie this. The V gene is TRBV2, the J gene TRBJ2-5; tentative D call: TRBD1 (5 bases). Germline V CDR1 and CDR2: SNHLY, FYNNEI. The length of the CDR3 is 14 residues. Here the CDR3 reads CASSEAQGSLTVDF. The DNA for the CDR3 is TGTGCCAGCAGTGAAGCGCAGGGCAGCCTGACGGTTGACTTC.

This clonotype was seen more than once but under ten times. This chain links TRBV5-1 with TRBJ2-1; a weak D match, TRBD2 (7 bases). The CDR3 contains 15 residues. Germline loops: CDR1 SGHRS, CDR2 YFSETQ. Trimming shortened V by 0 bases and J by 6 bases, and 13 bases separated the two germline ends. The CDR3 region is CASSLGPGEGNEQFF. The CDR3 DNA reads TGCGCCAGCAGCTTGGGGCCAGGGGAGGGCAATGAGCAGTTCTTC.

This clonotype has more than one count but fewer than ten. The chain is built from TRBV28 and TRBJ2-2, with D perhaps TRBD2 (7 bases). CDR1 and CDR2 (germline): MDHEN, SYDVKM. This CDR3 is built from 15 residues. Between the trimmed V and J ends, which lost 4 bases and 3 bases, there was a span of 12 bases. CDR3 DNA sequence: TGTGCCAGCAGTTACCCGGGGGGCCACACCGGGGAGCTGTTTTTT. It translates to CASSYPGGHTGELFF.

In its sample, this clonotype was seen a few times. The rearrangement uses TRBV14 and TRBJ1-4, with unresolved D. The V and J ends lost 3 bases and 4 bases respectively, with 9 bases between them. The CDR3 extends over 14 amino acids. The germline gives CDR1 SGHDN, CDR2 FVKESK. The CDR3 region has the DNA TGTGCCAGCAGCCATCCCGGTGGTAATGAAAAACTGTTTTTT. The encoded protein is CASSHPGGNEKLFF.

The chain couples TRBV4-1 to TRBJ2-1; 7 bases map to TRBD2. Germline loops: CDR1 MGHRA, CDR2 YSYEKL. Trimming took 3 bases from V and 10 from J; bases not matched to a gene: 3. The CDR3 is 12 residues long. The CDR3, as DNA: TGCGCCAGCAGCCACCGGCGGGGGGAGCAGTTCTTC. This translates into CASSHRRGEQFF.

V gene TRBV12-3 or TRBV12-4 combines with J gene TRBJ2-2; 9 nucleotides agree with TRBD1. V lost 6 bases and J lost 6; bases outside the gene matches: 5. The CDR3 is 14 amino acids. The CDR3 coding sequence is TGTGCCAGCAGGTCTTGGACAGGGGCCGGGGAGCTGTTTTTT. This translates into CASRSWTGAGELFF.

Only a few counts were recorded for this clonotype. This chain links TRBV9 with TRBJ1-1, with 9 bases that match TRBD1. The CDR3 consists of 15 residues. V lost 4 bases and J lost 6; bases outside the gene matches: 10. Germline CDR1 is SGDLS and CDR2 is YYNGEE. The CDR3 loop reads CASSLYRGQEAEAFF. CDR3 nucleotides: TGTGCCAGCAGCCTTTACAGGGGGCAGGAGGCTGAAGCTTTCTTT.

This clonotype was observed a few times. The genes are TRBV5-1 and TRBJ2-5, with D possibly TRBD2 on 5 matching bases. V lost 6 bases and J 1 base, leaving 13 bases between the germline ends. Germline V gene sequence: CDR1 SGHRS, CDR2 YFSETQ. The CDR3 totals 14 residues. The chain's CDR3 is CASTDGLFQETQYF. The DNA for the CDR3 is TGCGCCAGCACAGATGGACTTTTCCAAGAGACCCAGTACTTC.

J is TRBJ1-1 and V is TRBV20-1; TRBD1 is a possible D gene (6 bases). The ends were cut back, 8 bases at V and 4 bases at J, with 14 bases in the middle. The CDR3 has 12 residues. Per germline, CDR1 DFQATT and CDR2 SNEGSKA (reference sequence). The CDR3 DNA reads as TGCAGTCCATACAGGGTTAGCACTGAAGCTTTCTTT. Protein: CSPYRVSTEAFF.

This clonotype has ten or more counts. The chain combines TRBV3-1 with TRBJ1-3; no reliable D call. This CDR3 contains 12 residues. Trimming pared 1 base from V and 4 bases from J, leaving 2 bases between. Germline CDR1 LGHDT, CDR2 YNNKEL (reference sequence). The CDR3: CASSQAGNTIYF. The CDR3 DNA is TGTGCCAGCAGCCAAGCCGGAAACACCATATATTTT.